A selection of T cell receptor beta chains follows, all from one sample in a study of blood T cell repertoires in COVID-19. Here immunoSEQ multiplex PCR was the method, and the copy in TCRdb shows in-frame clones only, minus some. The data show about 29,000 clones, 80% to 90% seen once. Sequencing was done on a sample of peripheral blood. All receptors derive from a human donor in a cohort sampled during active COVID-19. The CDR3 runs from the conserved cysteine through the conserved F or W. The order of the fields is D gene, V gene, clone size, J gene, CDR3 protein. The D gene is left open where the match is weak. Only part of the rows carry a size: once, few, many, or a class if the clone is expanded.

TRBD1	TRBV28	-	TRBJ2-7	CASSLGSGGYEQYF
-	TRBV4-1	-	TRBJ1-6	CASSQGLSPLHF
-	TRBV6-2/TRBV6-3	once	TRBJ1-5	CASSLEGNWNQPQHF
-	TRBV7-2	-	TRBJ2-3	CASSLRVSGSTDTQYF
TRBD1	TRBV5-6	once	TRBJ2-6	CASSLGGPGQRSGANVLTF
-	TRBV19	-	TRBJ1-1	CASSNTMNTEAFF
-	TRBV6-5	-	TRBJ2-1	CASSYAPRGSYNEQFF
TRBD2	TRBV30	-	TRBJ2-3	CAGESGGVTDTQYF
TRBD1	TRBV19	-	TRBJ2-2	CASSGGTGTGELFF
-	TRBV5-1	-	TRBJ1-2	CASSTQGTYGYGYTF
-	TRBV28	-	TRBJ1-5	CASRRPGNQPQHF
TRBD1	TRBV28	few	TRBJ2-7	CASSLTGTQFEQYF
-	TRBV5-1	-	TRBJ2-1	CASSLAGASYNEQFF
TRBD2	TRBV9	-	TRBJ2-5	CASSVLAGGETQYF
TRBD1	TRBV15	-	TRBJ2-3	CATSRATGTGEFGTDTQYF
TRBD2	TRBV4-3	few	TRBJ2-1	CASSQAAGLGMMNEQFF
TRBD1	TRBV9	few	TRBJ1-6	CASSVLTHRGNSPLHF
TRBD1	TRBV6-5	-	TRBJ2-2	CASSQDRGDGELFF
-	TRBV4-2	-	TRBJ2-7	CASSQDLRGPRYEQYF
TRBD1	TRBV3-1/TRBV3-2	-	TRBJ2-2	CASSHRQGGGTGELFF
-	TRBV24-1	-	TRBJ2-1	CATSSAESYNEQFF
-	TRBV20-1	-	TRBJ2-5	CSAKRGETQYF
-	TRBV2	-	TRBJ1-1	CASSVGLGALSTEAFF
TRBD2	TRBV9	-	TRBJ2-1	CASSPPTSREQFF
TRBD2	TRBV5-1	few	TRBJ2-7	CASSYHGGEAYEQYF
TRBD2	TRBV5-4	-	TRBJ2-7	CASSPPGLASYEQYF
-	TRBV19	-	TRBJ1-5	CATTRGDDQPQHF
-	TRBV27	-	TRBJ2-2	CASQPRPRGFTGELFF
TRBD1	TRBV19	-	TRBJ1-5	CASSVQGRAQPQHF
-	TRBV4-2	-	TRBJ2-5	CASSRGRGAEETQYF
TRBD2	TRBV15	-	TRBJ2-7	CATSRDLPGGPSYEQYF
-	TRBV5-1	-	TRBJ2-1	CASSLAGNEQFF
-	TRBV6-5	-	TRBJ1-1	CASSPRSQNTEAFF
-	TRBV2	-	TRBJ1-1	CASRFSTGEAFF
-	TRBV12-5	-	TRBJ2-5	CASGIDRETQYF
-	TRBV27	-	TRBJ2-7	CASSLIGGFVSYEQYF
-	TRBV28	once	TRBJ2-3	CASSLVATDTQYF
TRBD1	TRBV19	-	TRBJ1-2	CASSLDRGGYGYTF
-	TRBV5-4	-	TRBJ2-3	CASSWGPGDTQYF
TRBD1	TRBV30	-	TRBJ2-2	CAWREDRVTTGELFF
-	TRBV4-3	-	TRBJ2-1	CASSQDRLAPGNEQFF
TRBD2	TRBV7-9	-	TRBJ2-7	CASSPRSRGASYEQYF
TRBD1	TRBV28	-	TRBJ2-4	CASSSGTGRNIQYF
TRBD1	TRBV5-4	-	TRBJ2-5	CASSLNSDLGQGAQYF
-	TRBV5-5	-	TRBJ2-7	CASRRATGGYEQYF
TRBD2	TRBV5-4	-	TRBJ2-7	CASSRIAGGVEQYF
TRBD1	TRBV28	-	TRBJ2-7	CASSLRTGGRYEQYF
-	TRBV13	-	TRBJ2-1	CASSLEETANNEQFF
TRBD1	TRBV9	-	TRBJ2-2	CASSSRDRVATGELFF
-	TRBV5-6	once	TRBJ2-7	CASNPVGLAYEQYF
-	TRBV7-3	-	TRBJ1-6	CASSVTVYNSPLHF
TRBD1	TRBV11-3	-	TRBJ1-1	CASRGARGRAEAFF
-	TRBV7-8	-	TRBJ2-4	CASSLSGRNIQYF
-	TRBV9	-	TRBJ2-3	CASSGQPVPNTQYF
-	TRBV6-1	-	TRBJ2-3	CASSEVGTDTQYF